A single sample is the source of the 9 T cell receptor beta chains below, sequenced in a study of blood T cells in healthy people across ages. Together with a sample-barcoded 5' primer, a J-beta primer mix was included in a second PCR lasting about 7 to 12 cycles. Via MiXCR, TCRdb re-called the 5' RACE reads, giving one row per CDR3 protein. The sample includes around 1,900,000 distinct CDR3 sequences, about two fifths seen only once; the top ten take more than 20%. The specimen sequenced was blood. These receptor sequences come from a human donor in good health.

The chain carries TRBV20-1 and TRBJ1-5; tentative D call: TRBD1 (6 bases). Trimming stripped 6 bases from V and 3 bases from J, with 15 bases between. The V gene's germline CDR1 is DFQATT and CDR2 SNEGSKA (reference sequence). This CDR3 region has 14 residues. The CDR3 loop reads CSARRGGINQPQHF. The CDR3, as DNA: TGCAGTGCCAGACGGGGGGGCATCAATCAGCCCCAGCATTTT.

CDR3 in DNA: TGCGCCAGCAGCCAACTTGCGACAGGAAGGGACGAGCAGTACTTC. Amino acid sequence: CASSQLATGRDEQYF. The gene calls are TRBV4-3 and TRBJ2-7; D is perhaps TRBD1 (6 bases). Germline-derived CDR1 and CDR2 are LGHNA and YSLEER. The CDR3 runs to 15 residues. Trimming removed 2 bases from V and 5 bases from J, with 16 bases in between.

This CDR3 reads CSVLGLQGGTQETQYF. The DNA for the CDR3 is TGCAGCGTTCTCGGCTTACAGGGGGGAACTCAAGAGACCCAGTACTTC. This chain uses TRBV29-1 with TRBJ2-5; TRBD1 matches at 8 bases. The CDR3 loop spans 16 amino acids. CDR1 and CDR2 from the germline V gene are SQVTM and ANQGSEA. J lost 2 bases, V lost 5 bases, and 13 bases had no gene match.

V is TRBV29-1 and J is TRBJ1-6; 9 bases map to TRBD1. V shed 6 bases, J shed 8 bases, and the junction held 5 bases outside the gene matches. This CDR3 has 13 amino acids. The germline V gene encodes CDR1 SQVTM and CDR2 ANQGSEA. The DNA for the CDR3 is TGCAGCGTCAAGCGGGACAGGGATTCACCCCTCCACTTT. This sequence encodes CSVKRDRDSPLHF.

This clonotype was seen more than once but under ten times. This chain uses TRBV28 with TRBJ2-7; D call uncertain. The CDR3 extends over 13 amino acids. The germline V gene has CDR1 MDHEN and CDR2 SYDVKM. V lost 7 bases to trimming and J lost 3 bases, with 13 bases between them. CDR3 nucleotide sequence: TGTGCCAGCAAAACCCCAGGTTACTACGAGCAGTACTTC. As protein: CASKTPGYYEQYF.

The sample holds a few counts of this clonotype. Here the CDR3 DNA reads TGTGCCAGTTCGGGGGATACCTACAATGAGCAGTTCTTC. Its translation: CASSGDTYNEQFF. The chain is built from TRBV19 and TRBJ2-1, with D possibly being TRBD2 (6 bases). Germline V gene data show CDR1 as LNHDA and CDR2 as SQIVND (reference sequence). The CDR3 length is 13 residues. Trimming removed 8 bases at V and 2 bases at J, with 10 bases between.

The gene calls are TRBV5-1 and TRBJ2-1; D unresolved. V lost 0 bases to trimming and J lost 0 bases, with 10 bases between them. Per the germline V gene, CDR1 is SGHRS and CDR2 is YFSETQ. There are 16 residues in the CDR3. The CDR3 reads CASSLGRYSSYNEQFF. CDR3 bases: TGCGCCAGCAGCTTGGGAAGGTATAGCTCCTACAATGAGCAGTTCTTC. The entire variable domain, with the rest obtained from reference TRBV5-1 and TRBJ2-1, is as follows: KAGVTQTPRYLIKTRGQQVTLSCSPISGHRSVSWYQQTPGQGLQFLFEYFSETQRNKGNFPGRFSGRQFSNSRSEMNVSTLELGDSALYLCASSLGRYSSYNEQFFGPGTRLTVL.

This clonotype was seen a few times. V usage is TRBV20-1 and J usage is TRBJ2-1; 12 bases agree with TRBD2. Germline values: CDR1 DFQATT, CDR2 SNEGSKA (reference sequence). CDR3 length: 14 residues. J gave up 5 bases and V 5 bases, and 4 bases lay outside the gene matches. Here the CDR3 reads CSAPRLAGDNEQFF. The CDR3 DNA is TGCAGTGCTCCACGACTAGCGGGGGACAATGAGCAGTTCTTC.

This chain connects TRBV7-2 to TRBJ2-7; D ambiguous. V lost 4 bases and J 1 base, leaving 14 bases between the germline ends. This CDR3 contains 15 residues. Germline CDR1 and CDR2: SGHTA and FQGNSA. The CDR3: CASSSPDLGSYEQYF. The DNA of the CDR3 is TGTGCCAGCAGCTCCCCGGACCTCGGGTCCTACGAGCAGTACTTC.